This record looks at one TCR beta chain sequence and its context. These data belong to a study of blood T cells in healthy people across ages. Through a sample-barcoded 5' primer and a J-beta primer mix, a second PCR was run for roughly 6 to 11 cycles. From the 5' RACE reads, TCRdb called clonotypes with MiXCR, one entry per CDR3 protein. The sample has 2 million or so distinct CDR3 sequences; approximately 50% are singletons. The V end was cut by 2 bases, the J end by 0 bases, with 14 bases between. CDR3 size: 17 residues. In germline, CDR1 is SEHNR, CDR2 FQNEAQ (reference sequence). The receptor was isolated from a middle-aged woman in good health. Sequencing used blood. The chain has TRBV7-9 and TRBJ2-1; D is unclear. CDR3 bases: TGTGCCAGCAGCTTAAGAGAGACCGTCAGCTCCTACAATGAGCAGTTCTTC. The encoded protein is CASSLRETVSSYNEQFF.